This T cell receptor beta chain was obtained from a study of T-cell memory formation after mild COVID-19. Remarks on this clonotype: Its antigen is currently unknown.

Trimming at V came to 2 bases and at J to 5 bases, leaving 8 bases not matched to a gene. CDR1 and CDR2 from the germline V gene are SGHRS and YFSETQ. The CDR3 extends over 15 amino acids. TCRdb ran MiXCR on the 5' RACE reads and lists one entry per CDR3 protein. In the table there are about 620,000 distinct CDR3 sequences, approximately 18% of which are singletons. Overall study results and limits: Clones shrinking from day 15 to 85 showed even CD4/CD8 mixes; later expanders tilted CD4+.

The specimen was PBMCs or a T cell subset sorted from them (not recorded which). The sequence was collected from an adult woman who had mild COVID-19 (a few samples of this study predate the infection). Cell type and time point are not known. This chain links TRBV5-1 with TRBJ2-5; 8 bases map to TRBD1. The CDR3 here is CASSFLTGVQETQYF. DNA for the CDR3: TGCGCCAGCAGCTTCTTGACAGGGGTCCAGGAGACCCAGTACTTC.